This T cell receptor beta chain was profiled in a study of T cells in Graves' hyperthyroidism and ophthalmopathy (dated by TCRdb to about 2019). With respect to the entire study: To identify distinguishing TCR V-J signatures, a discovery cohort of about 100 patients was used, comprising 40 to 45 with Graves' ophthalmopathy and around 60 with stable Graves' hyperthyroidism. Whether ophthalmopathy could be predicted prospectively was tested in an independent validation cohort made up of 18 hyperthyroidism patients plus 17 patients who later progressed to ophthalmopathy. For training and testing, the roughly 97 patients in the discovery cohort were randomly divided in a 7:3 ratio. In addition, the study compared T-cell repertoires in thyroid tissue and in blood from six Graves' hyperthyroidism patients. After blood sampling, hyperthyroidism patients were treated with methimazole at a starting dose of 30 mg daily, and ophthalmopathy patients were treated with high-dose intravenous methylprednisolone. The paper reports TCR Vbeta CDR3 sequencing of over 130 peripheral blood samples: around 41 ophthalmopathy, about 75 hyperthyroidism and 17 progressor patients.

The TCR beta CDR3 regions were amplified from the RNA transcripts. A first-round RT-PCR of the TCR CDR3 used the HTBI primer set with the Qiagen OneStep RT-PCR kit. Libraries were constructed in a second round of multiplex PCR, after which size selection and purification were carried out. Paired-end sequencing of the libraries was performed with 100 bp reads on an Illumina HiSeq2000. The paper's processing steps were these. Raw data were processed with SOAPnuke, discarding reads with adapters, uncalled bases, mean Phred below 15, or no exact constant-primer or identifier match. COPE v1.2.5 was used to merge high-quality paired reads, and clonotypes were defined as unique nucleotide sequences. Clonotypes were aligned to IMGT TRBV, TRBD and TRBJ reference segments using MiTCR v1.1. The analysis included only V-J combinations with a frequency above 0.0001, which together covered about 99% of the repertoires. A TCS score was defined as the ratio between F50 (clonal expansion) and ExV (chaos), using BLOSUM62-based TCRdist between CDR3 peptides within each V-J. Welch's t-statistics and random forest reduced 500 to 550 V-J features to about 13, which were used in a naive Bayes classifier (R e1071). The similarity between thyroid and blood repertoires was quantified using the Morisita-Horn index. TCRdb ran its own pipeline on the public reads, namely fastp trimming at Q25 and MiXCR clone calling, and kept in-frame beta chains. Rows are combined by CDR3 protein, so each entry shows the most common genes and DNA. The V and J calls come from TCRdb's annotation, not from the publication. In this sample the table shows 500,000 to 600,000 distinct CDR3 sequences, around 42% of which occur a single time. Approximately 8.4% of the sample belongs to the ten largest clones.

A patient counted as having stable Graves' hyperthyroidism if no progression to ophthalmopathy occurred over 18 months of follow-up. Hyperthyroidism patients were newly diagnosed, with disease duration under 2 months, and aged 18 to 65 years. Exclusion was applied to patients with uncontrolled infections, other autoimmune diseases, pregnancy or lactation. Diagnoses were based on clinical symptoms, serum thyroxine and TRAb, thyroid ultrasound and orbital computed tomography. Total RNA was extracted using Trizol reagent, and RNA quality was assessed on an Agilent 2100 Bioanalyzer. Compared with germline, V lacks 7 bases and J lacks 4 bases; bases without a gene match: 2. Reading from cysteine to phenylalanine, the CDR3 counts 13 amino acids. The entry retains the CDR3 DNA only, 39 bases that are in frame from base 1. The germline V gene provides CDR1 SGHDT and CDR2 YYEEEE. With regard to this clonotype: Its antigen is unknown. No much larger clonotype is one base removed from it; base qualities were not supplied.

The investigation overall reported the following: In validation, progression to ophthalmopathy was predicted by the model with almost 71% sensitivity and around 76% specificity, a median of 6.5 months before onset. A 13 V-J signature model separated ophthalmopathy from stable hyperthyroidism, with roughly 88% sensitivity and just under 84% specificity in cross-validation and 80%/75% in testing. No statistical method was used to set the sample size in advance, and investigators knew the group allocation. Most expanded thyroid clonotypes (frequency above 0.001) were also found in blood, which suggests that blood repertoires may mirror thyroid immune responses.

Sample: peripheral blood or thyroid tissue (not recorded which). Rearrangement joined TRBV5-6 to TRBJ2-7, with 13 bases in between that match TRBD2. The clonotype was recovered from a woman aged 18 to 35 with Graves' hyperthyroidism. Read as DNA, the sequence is TGTGCCAGCGGACTAGCGGGAGATTACGAGCAGTACTTC. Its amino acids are CASGLAGDYEQYF.